Presented here are 15 T cell receptor beta chains from one specimen sequenced in a study of T cells in localized non-small cell lung cancer. The protocol was immunoSEQ multiplex PCR, while the TCRdb copy is restricted to in-frame clones and leaves out a portion. Of around 41,000 clones in the sample, about 88% were seen once. The sequenced sample was peripheral blood, obtained before any cancer treatment. The receptor source for this set is a female donor of 60 years or more with stage I squamous cell lung carcinoma.

V and J are TRBV21-1 and TRBJ1-1. TRBV21-1 is assigned pseudogene status. The CDR3 is 21 amino acids. CDR3 sequence (DNA): TGTGCCAGCAGCAAAGGAGGCCTTATTACTACCATTAGTAGGATGAACACTGAAGCTTTCTTT. It is translated as CASSKGGLITTISRMNTEAFF.

This chain connects TRBV4-1 to TRBJ2-2, with 7 bases matching TRBD2. The ends lost 2 bases at V and 1 base at J; junction bases unmatched: 4. The CDR3 is made up of 16 amino acids. Germline CDR1 MGHRA, CDR2 YSYEKL. CDR3 sequence (DNA): TGCGCCAGCAGCCAATGGCCTAGCGGGAACACCGGGGAGCTGTTTTTT. Protein: CASSQWPSGNTGELFF.

This chain links TRBV18 with TRBJ2-5; D unresolved. V lost 6 bases, J lost 3 bases, and 8 bases lay in between. CDR3 size: 12 residues. Looked up from germline, CDR1 is KGHSH and CDR2 is LQKENI. The CDR3 sequence: CASSTQEETQYF. The DNA for the CDR3 is TGTGCCAGCTCGACGCAAGAAGAGACCCAGTACTTC.

This sequence joins TRBV27 and TRBJ2-1, with D hard to call. CDR3 length: 14 residues. CDR1 and CDR2 from the germline V gene are MNHEY and SMNVEV (reference sequence). The ends were cut back, 4 bases at V and 1 base at J, with 8 bases in the middle. The CDR3 DNA reads TGTGCCAGCAGTTGGAAGGTTTCCTACAATGAGCAGTTCTTC. Translated, it gives CASSWKVSYNEQFF.

The chain links TRBV7-9 to TRBJ2-7; D is uncertain. The CDR3 has 16 residues. The V end lost 5 bases, the J end lost 7 bases, and 24 bases lay between the germline ends. CDR1 and CDR2 from the germline V gene are SEHNR and FQNEAQ (reference sequence). CDR3 amino acids: CASSPSIKNLVFEQYF. CDR3 DNA: TGTGCCAGCAGCCCGTCCATCAAGAATCTCGTTTTTGAGCAGTACTTC.

This clone was seen a few times. The V call is TRBV5-5, the J call TRBJ2-7, with D tentatively TRBD2 (7 bases). The CDR3 contains 20 residues. CDR1 and CDR2 (germline): SGHKS, YYEKEE (reference sequence). V lost 5 bases to trimming and J lost 4 bases, with 34 bases between them. The CDR3 here is CASSFGGRDYKPRGLYEQYF. The CDR3 DNA is TGTGCCAGCAGTTTCGGGGGCCGGGACTATAAGCCTCGGGGCCTATACGAGCAGTACTTC.

The sample holds one count of this clone. This sequence joins TRBV27 and TRBJ2-5; TRBD2 might be the D (6 bases). Germline CDR1 MNHEY, CDR2 SMNVEV (reference sequence). The CDR3 length is 15 residues. The ends were cut back, 0 bases at V and 1 base at J, with 9 bases in the middle. The CDR3 here is CASSLSWGVQETQYF. In DNA, the CDR3 is TGTGCCAGCAGTTTATCTTGGGGGGTCCAAGAGACCCAGTACTTC.

This sequence joins TRBV12-5 and TRBJ2-1, with TRBD1 matching 9 bases. Germline CDR1 and CDR2: LGHNT and FRNRAP. J lost 6 bases, V lost 2 bases, and 8 bases had no gene match. CDR3 length: 16 amino acids. CDR3 in amino acids: CASGLPRGTGPNEQFF. CDR3 bases: TGTGCTAGTGGTTTGCCACGGGGGACAGGGCCCAATGAGCAGTTCTTC.

The chain is built from TRBV7-6 and TRBJ2-7; tentatively, D is TRBD1 (5 bases). There are 11 residues in the CDR3. The V gene lost 5 bases and the J gene lost 7 bases, with 9 bases spanning the gap. The germline V gene has CDR1 SGHVS and CDR2 FNYEAQ. The CDR3 here is CASSIGQEQYF. CDR3 nucleotides: TGTGCCAGCAGCATCGGACAAGAGCAGTACTTC.

This chain connects TRBV5-3 to TRBJ2-7; TRBD1 is a possible D gene (6 bases). TRBV5-3 falls under the ORF class, with uncertain function. The CDR3 loop spans 14 amino acids. V was pared by 5 bases and J by 2 bases, with 14 bases between. The CDR3, as DNA: TGTGCCAGAAGACACGACAGGTGGACCTACGAGCAGTACTTC. Translating it yields CARRHDRWTYEQYF.

The chain combines TRBV28 with TRBJ1-1; possibly TRBD1 for D (6 bases). This CDR3 has 15 residues. Per the germline V gene, CDR1 is MDHEN and CDR2 is SYDVKM. Trimming removed 6 bases from V and 0 bases from J, with 14 bases in between. CDR3 amino acids: CASRGGGWLNTEAFF. The CDR3 DNA reads as TGTGCCAGCAGGGGAGGGGGGTGGCTGAACACTGAAGCTTTCTTT. The entire variable domain, with the rest obtained from reference TRBV28 and TRBJ1-1, is as follows: DVKVTQSSRYLVKRTGEKVFLECVQDMDHENMFWYRQDPGLGLRLIYFSYDVKMKEKGDIPEGYSVSREKKERFSLILESASTNQTSMYLCASRGGGWLNTEAFFGQGTRLTVV.

The chain joins TRBV10-3 to TRBJ2-1; the match to TRBD1 covers 10 bases. Germline CDR1 ENHRY, CDR2 SYGVKD. V shed 8 bases, J shed 5 bases, and the junction held 6 bases outside the gene matches. The CDR3 is 14 residues long. CDR3 residues: CAIQGTGDHNEQFF. In nucleotides, the CDR3 is TGTGCCATCCAAGGGACAGGGGACCACAATGAGCAGTTCTTC.

The chain employs TRBV19 and TRBJ1-4; a possible D gene is TRBD1 (6 bases). Germline V lookup: CDR1 LNHDA, CDR2 SQIVND (reference sequence). This CDR3 is 15 amino acids long. V was trimmed by 6 bases and J by 0 bases, leaving 11 bases between them. The CDR3 reads CASRQGPATNEKLFF. DNA of the CDR3: TGTGCCAGTAGACAGGGACCTGCAACTAATGAAAAACTGTTTTTT. The whole variable domain, remainder taken from reference TRBV19 and TRBJ1-4, is DGGITQSPKYLFRKEGQNVTLSCEQNLNHDAMYWYRQDPGQGLRLIYYSQIVNDFQKGDIAEGYSVSREKKESFPLTVTSAQKNPTAFYLCASRQGPATNEKLFFGSGTQLSVL.

This chain uses TRBV27 with TRBJ2-2; the D gene is possibly TRBD2 (5 bases). V lost 1 base, J lost 7 bases, and 10 bases lay in between. Looked up from germline, CDR1 is MNHEY and CDR2 is SMNVEV (reference sequence). The CDR3 is made up of 14 amino acids. The CDR3 sequence is CASSLLLGGGELFF. The CDR3 DNA follows: TGTGCCAGCAGTTTATTGCTAGGAGGCGGGGAGCTGTTTTTT.

V gene TRBV30 combines with J gene TRBJ1-2, with D perhaps TRBD1 (5 bases). V lost 0 bases to trimming and J lost 4 bases, with 12 bases between them. CDR1 and CDR2 from the germline V gene are GTSNPN and SVGIG (reference sequence). The CDR3 spans 14 residues. This CDR3 reads CAWSVARVGYGYTF. The CDR3 region has the DNA TGTGCCTGGAGTGTAGCCAGGGTAGGCTATGGCTACACCTTC.